The sequence of this TCR beta chain was determined in a study of T-cell memory formation after mild COVID-19. Each CDR3 protein is one row after TCRdb ran MiXCR on the 5' RACE reads. The top ten clones hold about 38% of a sample with 110,000 or so distinct CDR3 sequences, 20% to 25% of them seen once. The CDR3 spans 15 residues. Per the germline V gene, CDR1 is DFQATT and CDR2 is SNEGSKA (reference sequence). The V end lost 0 bases, the J end lost 8 bases, and 19 bases lay between the germline ends. This clonotype was detected only a few times. The antigen remains undetermined. General observations from the study: The authors left the SARS-CoV-2 specificity of second-wave clones peaking on day 37 unconfirmed. Pre-infection memory carried some responding clones, suggesting that cross-reactive memory joined.

The rearrangement links TRBV20-1 to TRBJ1-2, with D tentatively TRBD1 (6 bases). Sequencing was carried out using PBMCs or a T cell subset sorted from them (not recorded which). The clonotype comes from a man aged 18 to 35 who had mild COVID-19 (a few samples of this study predate the infection). Cell type and time point are not known. The CDR3, as DNA: TGCAGTGCTAGAGATCCATATGCAGGGGTTGGCGGCTACACCTTC. Translated, it gives CSARDPYAGVGGYTF.